The 18 T cell receptor beta chains given below trace back to one sample, sequenced in a study of blood T cell repertoires in COVID-19. The table came from immunoSEQ multiplex PCR; TCRdb's copy has only in-frame clones and leaves some out. The sample includes approximately 300,000 clones, approximately 91% seen only once; the top ten take over 9%. The material sequenced was peripheral blood. These receptors originate from a woman aged 25-40 years with COVID-19, enrolled during active disease.

The V call is TRBV18, the J call TRBJ2-2; perhaps TRBD1 as D (6 bases). The V gene lost 4 bases and the J gene lost 4 bases, with 10 bases spanning the gap. The V gene's germline CDR1 is KGHSH and CDR2 LQKENI. The CDR3 has 14 residues. In DNA form, the CDR3 reads TGTGCCAGCTCACACGGACAGACCACCGGGGAGCTGTTTTTT. It is translated as CASSHGQTTGELFF.

CDR3 region: CASSFGRGSYEQYF. The DNA for the CDR3 is TGTGCCAGTAGTTTCGGGAGGGGCTCCTACGAGCAGTACTTC. This chain uses TRBV19 with TRBJ2-7; 8 nucleotides line up with TRBD2. Unmatched junction bases numbered 3, after V lost 5 bases and J lost 0 bases. The CDR3 runs 14 residues. Germline loops: CDR1 LNHDA, CDR2 SQIVND (reference sequence).

V and J are TRBV2 and TRBJ2-1, with TRBD2 as a possible D gene (6 bases). The CDR3 spans 16 residues. Trimming left V 6 bases short and J 0 bases short, with 15 bases between. CDR1 and CDR2 (germline): SNHLY, FYNNEI. CDR3 coding DNA: TGTGCCAGCAGAGTCCTTAGCGGCAACTCCTACAATGAGCAGTTCTTC. This encodes CASRVLSGNSYNEQFF.

This clone has just a few counts. J is TRBJ1-1 and V is TRBV2; D remains unclear. CDR3 length equals 12 residues. CDR1 and CDR2 (germline): SNHLY, FYNNEI. The CDR3 nucleotides read TGTGCAACTAAGCAATCGGGTACTGAAGCTTTCTTT. As protein: CATKQSGTEAFF.

The chain has TRBV6-2 or TRBV6-3 and TRBJ2-1; perhaps TRBD1 as D (5 bases). The CDR3 sequence is 15 residues long. V shed 5 bases and J shed 7 bases, with 18 bases lying between them. Germline CDR1 is MNHEY and CDR2 is SVGEGT. CDR3 residues: CASSGAKWWSNEQFF. For the CDR3, the DNA is TGTGCCAGCAGTGGGGCCAAGTGGTGGAGTAATGAGCAGTTCTTC.

The V call is TRBV5-1, the J call TRBJ2-7, with TRBD1 matching 7 bases. V lost 5 bases and J lost 5; bases outside the gene matches: 4. Looked up from germline, CDR1 is SGHRS and CDR2 is YFSETQ. This CDR3 has 12 amino acids. The CDR3 bases are TGCGCCAGCAGACAGGGGATACACGAGCAGTACTTC. Amino acid sequence: CASRQGIHEQYF.

V gene TRBV18 combines with J gene TRBJ2-1; 9 bases align to TRBD2. This CDR3 spans 14 amino acids. Trimming took 7 bases from V and 9 from J; bases not matched to a gene: 10. Germline V gives CDR1 KGHSH, CDR2 LQKENI. This CDR3 is CASYDIAGEGEQFF. The CDR3 region has the DNA TGTGCCAGCTATGACATAGCGGGAGAAGGTGAGCAGTTCTTC. Full variable domain (rest looked up from reference TRBV18 and TRBJ2-1): NAGVMQNPRHLVRRRGQEARLRCSPMKGHSHVYWYRQLPEEGLKFMVYLQKENIIDESGMPKERFSAEFPKEGPSILRIQQVVRGDSAAYFCASYDIAGEGEQFFGPGTRLTVL.

This clone has a handful of counts. The rearrangement uses TRBV5-4 and TRBJ1-6; perhaps TRBD1 as D (6 bases). CDR1 and CDR2 (germline): SGHNT, YYREEE (reference sequence). Deletions cut 3 bases from V and 6 bases from J, with 10 bases between. The CDR3 is 14 residues long. The CDR3 loop is CASSSDSLNSPLHF. CDR3 bases: TGTGCCAGCAGCTCGGACAGCCTTAATTCACCCCTCCACTTT.

V usage is TRBV19 and J usage is TRBJ1-5; D is perhaps TRBD1 (6 bases). The V gene lost 8 bases and the J gene lost 4 bases, with 15 bases spanning the gap. Germline lookup yields CDR1 LNHDA and CDR2 SQIVND (reference sequence). The CDR3 totals 14 residues. CDR3 in DNA: TGTGCCAGTCATGACAGGAGGAGAAATCAGCCCCAGCATTTT. As protein: CASHDRRRNQPQHF.

The chain uses TRBV4-2 and TRBJ1-3, with no clear D. The V and J ends lost 4 bases and 2 bases respectively, with 18 bases between them. CDR3 length: 17 residues. The germline gives CDR1 LGHNA, CDR2 YNFKEQ. CDR3 coding DNA: TGTGCCAGCAGCCCGTCTTCCGGGATAGGGACTGGAAACACCATATATTTT. Translating it yields CASSPSSGIGTGNTIYF.

V gene TRBV5-6 combines with J gene TRBJ1-4; no reliable D call. The CDR3 has 13 amino acids. The V gene lost 0 bases and the J gene lost 10 bases, with 10 bases spanning the gap. Looked up from germline, CDR1 is SGHDT and CDR2 is YYEEEE. The CDR3 sequence is CASSLEARGKLFF. CDR3 DNA sequence: TGTGCCAGCAGCTTGGAAGCGCGGGGAAAACTGTTTTTT.

This rearrangement joins TRBV5-1 to TRBJ2-5, with D unresolved. The CDR3 contains 11 residues. Trimming shortened V by 7 bases and J by 10 bases, and 14 bases separated the two germline ends. Germline CDR1 and CDR2: SGHRS and YFSETQ. The CDR3 region is CASLGHRIQYF. CDR3 coding DNA: TGCGCCAGCTTGGGCCACCGCATCCAGTACTTC.

The chain joins TRBV24-1 to TRBJ2-6, with unresolved D. Looked up from germline, CDR1 is KGHDR and CDR2 is SFDVKD. The CDR3 runs 15 residues. Trimming cost V 7 bases and J 0 bases, with 9 bases left between them. Written as DNA, the CDR3 is TGTGCCACCAGCTCCGGGTTCTCTGGGGCCAACGTCCTGACTTTC. Translating gives CATSSGFSGANVLTF.

The rearrangement links TRBV4-1 to TRBJ1-4; D not certain. The V gene lost 0 bases and the J gene lost 4 bases, with 12 bases spanning the gap. Germline lookup yields CDR1 MGHRA and CDR2 YSYEKL. There are 16 residues in the CDR3. The DNA for the CDR3 is TGCGCCAGCAGCCAAGAGCTCTATCCCCTTAATGAAAAACTGTTTTTT. The encoded protein is CASSQELYPLNEKLFF.

V usage is TRBV7-6 and J usage is TRBJ2-5; 8 bases are shared with TRBD1. The V gene's germline CDR1 is SGHVS and CDR2 FNYEAQ. The CDR3 consists of 17 residues. J lost 5 bases, V lost 5 bases, and 16 bases had no gene match. DNA of the CDR3: TGTGCCAGCAGCCGCCATTCCGGGACAGGTGGACGGGAGACCCAGTACTTC. This gives the protein CASSRHSGTGGRETQYF.

The rearrangement links TRBV29-1 to TRBJ2-7; no clear D. CDR3 length: 12 amino acids. V lost 4 bases and J 5 bases, leaving 12 bases between the germline ends. The germline CDR1 and CDR2 sequences are SQVTM and ANQGSEA. CDR3 loop: CSVGISVDEQYF. The CDR3 DNA is TGCAGCGTTGGTATTAGTGTCGACGAGCAGTACTTC.

This clone is a singleton in its sample. The junction differs from germline at one of its ends, possibly a read error. V and J are TRBV5-1 and TRBJ2-3; weak D call: TRBD2 (6 bases). The germline gives CDR1 SGHRS, CDR2 YFSETQ. CDR3 length: 15 residues. The CDR3 region is CASSLAGGGADSQYF. The CDR3, as DNA: TGCGCCAGCAGCTTGGCCGGGGGTGGTGCAGATTCGCAGTATTTT. Complete variable domain (other parts from reference TRBV5-1 and TRBJ2-3): KAGVTQTPRYLIKTRGQQVTLSCSPISGHRSVSWYQQTPGQGLQFLFEYFSETQRNKGNFPGRFSGRQFSNSRSEMNVSTLELGDSALYLCASSLAGGGADSQYFGPGTRLTVL.

The V call is TRBV7-8, the J call TRBJ2-7; D not resolved. The germline V and J ends were trimmed by 5 bases and 5 bases, with 10 bases remaining between them. Germline V gives CDR1 SGHVS, CDR2 FQNEAQ. This CDR3 spans 12 amino acids. The CDR3 loop is CASSLSINEQYF. In DNA, the CDR3 is TGTGCCAGCAGCCTCTCTATCAACGAGCAGTACTTC.